This is a list of T cell receptor beta chains from one sample in a study of cytomegalovirus exposure and HLA in healthy donors. The data were produced by immunoSEQ multiplex PCR, yet TCRdb's version contains in-frame clones alone and is incomplete. The sample consists of 100,000 to 130,000 clones, roughly 80% of them appearing once. Sequencing was performed on PBMCs. These TCRs come from a man between 25 and 39 years old in good health and CMV-seronegative. Each CDR3 is given with its conserved first and last residue. The order of the fields is CDR3 length, V gene, clone size, J gene, D gene, CDR3 DNA, CDR3 protein. A D gene is named only where the DNA matches it firmly. Size values are once, few and many counts, or a class for expanded clones, and some rows have none.

14	TRBV2	once	TRBJ2-5	.	TGTGCCAGCAGTGATAGGACGGGGAGGGAGACCCAGTACTTC	CASSDRTGRETQYF
17	TRBV4-1	.	TRBJ2-5	TRBD1	TGCGCCAGCAGCCAAGAAACCCCGACAGGGATTGGGGAGACCCAGTACTTC	CASSQETPTGIGETQYF
15	TRBV9	.	TRBJ2-5	TRBD2	TGTGCCAGCAGCGTAGGAACTAGCGGGAGTGAGACCCAGTACTTC	CASSVGTSGSETQYF
16	TRBV7-9	.	TRBJ1-3	.	TGTGCCAGCAGCTTAGTCAGAGGGATGTCTGGAAACACCATATATTTT	CASSLVRGMSGNTIYF
14	TRBV6-5	.	TRBJ1-2	.	TGTGCCAGCAGTTACAGCCGGGGAGGGGGTGGCTACACCTTC	CASSYSRGGGGYTF
13	TRBV4-2	once	TRBJ2-7	.	TGTGCCAGCTTGGACTTAAATACCTACGAGCAGTACTTC	CASLDLNTYEQYF
13	TRBV30	once	TRBJ1-2	.	TGTGCCTGGAGTGTATCTAGGAACTATGGCTACACCTTC	CAWSVSRNYGYTF
13	TRBV10-3	.	TRBJ2-7	.	TGTGCCATCAGTGAGGACAGAACCTACGAGCAGTACTTC	CAISEDRTYEQYF
13	TRBV5-1	.	TRBJ1-2	.	TGCGCCAGCAGCGTCGGACAGAGTTATGGCTACACCTTC	CASSVGQSYGYTF
16	TRBV14	.	TRBJ1-1	.	TGTGCCAGCAGCCATGGCATCGGACTTATGAACACTGAAGCTTTCTTT	CASSHGIGLMNTEAFF
11	TRBV20-1	.	TRBJ1-5	.	TGCAGTGCGCCGCAGGGTTCGACCCAGCATTTT	CSAPQGSTQHF
15	TRBV10-3	few	TRBJ1-1	TRBD1	TGTGCCATCAGCCCACAGGGGGCATTGGGCACTGAAGCTTTCTTT	CAISPQGALGTEAFF
16	TRBV9	.	TRBJ2-1	TRBD1	TGTGCCAGCAGCGCCGGAGGGGACAGGGTTTTCAATGAGCAGTTCTTC	CASSAGGDRVFNEQFF
12	TRBV6-1	.	TRBJ2-7	.	TGTGCCAGCAGGGACACTACCTACGAGCAGTACTTC	CASRDTTYEQYF
14	TRBV5-6	.	TRBJ2-1	.	TGTGCCAGCAACGGGGAGAGCTCCTACAATGAGCAGTTCTTC	CASNGESSYNEQFF
14	TRBV13	.	TRBJ2-7	TRBD2	TGTGCCAGCAGATCAGCGGGGAGCTCCTACGAGCAGTACTTC	CASRSAGSSYEQYF
13	TRBV9	.	TRBJ2-1	.	TGTGCCAGCAGCGTAGAGAGCGGTAACGAGCAGTTCTTC	CASSVESGNEQFF
13	TRBV7-9	once	TRBJ2-3	.	TGTGTCACCGGCAGGGGATCCACAGATACGCAGTATTTT	CVTGRGSTDTQYF
13	TRBV27	few	TRBJ1-1	.	TGTGCCAGCAGTTTATCGGGGGCAGTAACGGCTTTCTTT	CASSLSGAVTAFF
13	TRBV28	.	TRBJ1-1	.	TGTGCCAGCACACTGAGGGTAGCGTCTGAAGCTTTCTTT	CASTLRVASEAFF
15	TRBV10-3	.	TRBJ2-3	.	TGTGCCACCATGACAGGGCGGGGTAATACAGATACGCAGTATTTT	CATMTGRGNTDTQYF
15	TRBV6-6	.	TRBJ1-1	.	TGTGCCAGCAGCTACGGTGACAGATCGACCACTGAAGCTTTCTTT	CASSYGDRSTTEAFF
16	TRBV5-4	.	TRBJ1-2	TRBD1	TGTGCCAGCAGCCCTACTCGGGGACAGGGGGACTATGGCTACACCTTC	CASSPTRGQGDYGYTF